The clone carrying this T cell receptor beta chain was found many times. Its antigen is undetermined. These data come from a study of molecular identifiers for immune sequencing clone quantification. Study results and limitations: Spiked-in Jurkat TCR RNA corresponding to one cell was reported as detectable against over 900,000 naive cells. In naive cells, under 1% of molecules belonged to clones above 20 RNA copies, against over 99% in effector cells.

For bulk TCR libraries, previously described methods and listed TCR primers were used. TCRdb reprocessed the PCR reads via MiXCR and lists one record per CDR3 protein. The sample consists of under 650,000 distinct CDR3 sequences, roughly 21% of them appearing once. For naive CD8 T cells, sorting used the CD8+CD4-CCR7+CD45RA+ phenotype. Trimming stripped 2 bases from V and 7 bases from J, with 21 bases between. Germline V lookup: CDR1 MGHRA, CDR2 YSYEKL. This CDR3 has 17 amino acids. The receptor's source is a human donor in good health. Some libraries in this study had Jurkat cell RNA spiked in. Sequenced material: naive CD8+ T cells from blood, with Jurkat cell RNA spiked in. The subset is: FACS-sorted CD8+CD4-CCR7+CD45RA+ naive T cells. J is TRBJ1-5 and V is TRBV4-1; the D gene is possibly TRBD1 (6 bases). This chain's CDR3 is CASSQSHPGGGRQPQHF. CDR3 nucleotide sequence: TGCGCCAGCAGCCAATCTCATCCCGGGGGGGGGCGGCAGCCCCAGCATTTT.